This passage covers 5 T cell receptor beta chains from one sample sequenced in a study of identical twins. TCRdb fed the 5' RACE reads into MiXCR, producing one record per CDR3 protein. The table has 240,000 or so distinct CDR3 sequences, about an eighth seen once; the top ten hold around 4%. In addition, the sample was reused for a study of yellow fever vaccine responses in identical twins.

Sequences were obtained from memory (CD45RO+) T cells sorted from blood. These receptors were obtained from a woman aged 18 to 35 in good health.

This clonotype was recorded at least ten times. This chain uses TRBV29-1 with TRBJ2-7; D is perhaps TRBD2 (6 bases). Trimming left V 4 bases short and J 7 bases short, with 14 bases between. The CDR3 consists of 12 residues. Germline values: CDR1 SQVTM, CDR2 ANQGSEA. DNA of the CDR3: TGCAGCGTTGCTTGGACTAAGGGGGAGCAGTACTTC. It codes for CSVAWTKGEQYF.

The chain has TRBV20-1 and TRBJ2-2, with D possibly TRBD2 on 5 matching bases. Per the germline V gene, CDR1 is DFQATT and CDR2 is SNEGSKA (reference sequence). Trimming stripped 0 bases from V and 0 bases from J, with 8 bases between. CDR3 size: 15 residues. The CDR3 sequence: CSARDSLANTGELFF. CDR3 nucleotides: TGCAGTGCTAGAGATTCACTAGCGAACACCGGGGAGCTGTTTTTT.

The V and J genes are TRBV10-1 and TRBJ2-4, with TRBD2 matching 15 bases. This CDR3 is 21 amino acids long. The V gene's germline CDR1 is WNHNN and CDR2 SYGVQD (reference sequence). Trimming removed 6 bases from V and 0 bases from J; junction bases left unmatched: 15. The CDR3 is CASSPTGLAGGGLGAKNIQYF. The CDR3 nucleotides are TGCGCCAGCAGCCCGACGGGACTAGCGGGAGGCGGTTTAGGAGCCAAAAACATTCAGTACTTC.

This clonotype was recorded many times. The chain links TRBV7-8 to TRBJ2-7, with a tentative D call TRBD1 (5 bases). The CDR3 has 15 amino acids. The germline V and J ends were trimmed by 5 bases and 5 bases, with 19 bases remaining between them. CDR1 and CDR2 from the germline V gene are SGHVS and FQNEAQ. CDR3 amino acids: CASSDSLKGMNEQYF. CDR3 DNA: TGTGCCAGCAGCGACTCCTTGAAGGGGATGAACGAGCAGTACTTC.

This clonotype has just a few counts. The CDR3 protein is CASRRTSGGATDTQYF. As DNA, the CDR3 is TGTGCCAGCAGGCGGACTAGCGGGGGGGCCACAGATACGCAGTATTTT. The chain employs TRBV7-2 and TRBJ2-3; 15 nucleotides align to TRBD2. V lost 6 bases and J lost 2; bases outside the gene matches: 3. This CDR3 region has 16 residues. Germline CDR1 and CDR2: SGHTA and FQGNSA. The full variable domain, its missing parts supplied by reference TRBV7-2 and TRBJ2-3, is GAGVSQSPSNKVTEKGKDVELRCDPISGHTALYWYRQSLGQGLEFLIYFQGNSAPDKSGLPSDRFSAERTGGSVSTLTIQRTQQEDSAVYLCASRRTSGGATDTQYFGPGTRLTVL.